This TCR beta chain is drawn from a study of blood T cell repertoires in COVID-19. Some clones are missing from TCRdb's copy, which holds only in-frame ones; the method was immunoSEQ multiplex PCR. Of under 250,000 clones listed, nearly 90% were seen once; the top ten hold 10% to 13%. Trimming cost V 5 bases and J 1 base; bases outside gene matches: 11. Germline lookup yields CDR1 MNHEY and CDR2 SVGEGT. CDR3 length equals 16 residues. The clonotype originates from a man in his thirties or forties who had recovered from COVID-19. The rearrangement joins TRBV6-2 or TRBV6-3 to TRBJ2-7; TRBD1 matches 7 bases. The sequenced sample was PBMCs or T cells enriched from blood (not recorded which). CDR3 loop: CASSKLRDRNSYEQYF. For the CDR3, the DNA is TGTGCCAGCAGTAAACTCCGGGACAGAAATTCCTACGAGCAGTACTTC.